A single sample is the source of the 26 T cell receptor beta chains below, sequenced in a study of blood T cells in healthy people across ages. Sample-barcoded 5' priming and a J-beta primer mix drove a second PCR of roughly 6 to 12 cycles. From the 5' RACE reads, TCRdb called clonotypes with MiXCR, one entry per CDR3 protein. The top ten clones hold about 20% of a sample with more than 650,000 distinct CDR3 sequences, around a fifth of them seen once. The sample comprised blood. These receptors were taken from a man in his 70s in good health.

This clonotype has only a few counts. The chain carries TRBV30 and TRBJ2-1; a possible D gene is TRBD1 (6 bases). V lost 2 bases and J lost 0, with 8 bases in between. Germline CDR1 reads GTSNPN; CDR2 reads SVGIG (reference sequence). The CDR3 has 14 amino acids. The CDR3 is CAWSTGSSYNEQFF. The CDR3 DNA sequence: TGTGCCTGGAGTACAGGGAGCTCCTACAATGAGCAGTTCTTC. The full variable domain, in which reference TRBV30 and TRBJ2-1 provide the parts outside the CDR3, is SQTIHQWPATLVQPVGSPLSLECTVEGTSNPNLYWYRQAAGRGLQLLFYSVGIGQISSEVPQNLSASRPQDRQFILSSKKLLLSDSGFYLCAWSTGSSYNEQFFGPGTRLTVL.

This clonotype turned up a few times. The chain has TRBV4-2 and TRBJ1-1; D not resolved. The CDR3 length is 14 residues. The germline V gene encodes CDR1 LGHNA and CDR2 YNFKEQ. V was clipped by 3 bases and J by 1 base, with 9 bases between them. The DNA of the CDR3 is TGTGCCAGCAGCCAGCCTAGACAGAACACTGAAGCTTTCTTT. This gives the protein CASSQPRQNTEAFF.

The chain uses TRBV7-9 and TRBJ2-3; D not certain. CDR3 size: 17 residues. V gave up 3 bases and J gave up 4 bases, with 20 bases separating them. Germline lookup yields CDR1 SEHNR and CDR2 FQNEAQ (reference sequence). The CDR3 bases are TGTGCCAGCAGCTTCTCTCCAGCTAGTATCTTTGCAGATACGCAGTATTTT. It is translated as CASSFSPASIFADTQYF.

This clonotype was detected ten times or more. This rearrangement joins TRBV20-1 to TRBJ2-4; D unclear. CDR3 length: 15 amino acids. V lost 1 base, J lost 0 bases, and 10 bases lay in between. Germline assignment: CDR1 DFQATT and CDR2 SNEGSKA (reference sequence). CDR3 sequence reads: CSARGAILAKNIQYF. The CDR3 DNA reads as TGCAGTGCTAGAGGGGCCATTCTAGCCAAAAACATTCAGTACTTC.

This chain joins TRBV7-9 and TRBJ2-3, with unresolved D. Trimming left V 7 bases short and J 5 bases short, with 19 bases between. Germline V gene sequence: CDR1 SEHNR, CDR2 FQNEAQ (reference sequence). This CDR3 is 15 amino acids long. CDR3 sequence reads: CASTRGEVHGDTQYF. The CDR3 bases are TGTGCCAGCACCCGCGGAGAAGTCCATGGAGATACGCAGTATTTT.

The rearrangement joins TRBV13 to TRBJ2-1; D perhaps matches TRBD2 (6 bases). The better agreement between TRBJ2-7 and the DNA end casts doubt on the J call. Germline loops: CDR1 PRHDT, CDR2 FYEKMQ (reference sequence). The CDR3 loop spans 15 amino acids. This chain's CDR3 is CASSLLGSGRYEQYV. CDR3 bases: TGTGCCAGCAGCTTATTGGGTAGCGGTCGATACGAGCAGTACGTC.

The V gene is TRBV5-6, the J gene TRBJ2-3; the match to TRBD2 covers 9 bases. This CDR3 is built from 14 residues. The ends lost 4 bases at V and 8 bases at J; junction bases unmatched: 8. Germline lookup yields CDR1 SGHDT and CDR2 YYEEEE. CDR3 coding DNA: TGTGCCAGCAGCCCCGTAGCGGGAGTGGGTACGCAGTATTTT. This codes for CASSPVAGVGTQYF.

V is TRBV7-2 and J is TRBJ1-1; D perhaps matches TRBD1 (5 bases). CDR1 is SGHTA, CDR2 FQGNSA, per germline. This CDR3 region has 12 residues. V shed 5 bases and J shed 9 bases, with 13 bases lying between them. The CDR3 region has the DNA TGTGCCAGCAGCCCCGGGGTGGGGCAAGCTTTCTTT. Translated: CASSPGVGQAFF. The complete variable domain, with remaining parts taken from reference TRBV7-2 and TRBJ1-1, reads GAGVSQSPSNKVTEKGKDVELRCDPISGHTALYWYRQSLGQGLEFLIYFQGNSAPDKSGLPSDRFSAERTGGSVSTLTIQRTQQEDSAVYLCASSPGVGQAFFGQGTRLTVV.

This clonotype was counted between two and nine times. The chain couples TRBV6-4 to TRBJ2-1; D perhaps matches TRBD2 (6 bases). Germline V lookup: CDR1 MRHNA, CDR2 SNTAGT. The length of the CDR3 is 16 residues. Trimming removed 2 bases from V and 4 bases from J, with 15 bases in between. Here the CDR3 DNA reads TGTGCCAGCAGTGACGGAGGGTTGGGCGTGTACAATGAGCAGTTCTTC. Residues: CASSDGGLGVYNEQFF.

Remarks on this clonotype: Relative to the germline gene, one junction end is altered; a read error may explain this. The chain carries TRBV7-6 and TRBJ2-1; 7 bases fit TRBD1. Germline V gene sequence: CDR1 SGHVS, CDR2 FNYEAQ. CDR3 size: 12 residues. The CDR3 region is CASSIQGHHWHF. Here the CDR3 DNA reads TGTGCCAGCAGCATACAGGGGCACCACTGGCACTTC.

This clonotype has at least ten counts. The chain uses TRBV28 and TRBJ2-7, with D possibly matching TRBD1 (6 bases). The CDR3 covers 12 residues. Germline V gene sequence: CDR1 MDHEN, CDR2 SYDVKM. The V end lost 7 bases, the J end lost 3 bases, and 10 bases lay between the germline ends. CDR3 nucleotides: TGTGCCAGCACCTCGACAGGCTACGAGCAGTACTTC. It specifies CASTSTGYEQYF.

Notes on this clonotype: This sequence may be a read error, since a much larger clone differs from it by one base. This chain joins TRBV20-1 and TRBJ2-5; TRBD2 matches at 8 bases. Germline V gives CDR1 DFQATT, CDR2 SNEGSKA (reference sequence). The CDR3 runs to 16 residues. The ends lost 3 bases at V and 5 bases at J; junction bases unmatched: 14. The CDR3 coding sequence is TGCAGTGCTAGTCCCTCGGGGACTAGTGGCACGGAGACCCAGTACTTC. Residues: CSASPSGTSGTETQYF.

The chain is built from TRBV7-2 and TRBJ2-3; a possible D gene is TRBD2 (6 bases). Trimming left V 9 bases short and J 5 bases short, with 24 bases between. The CDR3 has 16 amino acids. From germline, CDR1 is SGHTA and CDR2 FQGNSA. The CDR3, as DNA: TGTGCCAGTCCCCTCGGGAGTGCGGCGGTCATAGATACGCAGTATTTT. Protein: CASPLGSAAVIDTQYF.

This clonotype was detected ten times or more. This chain joins TRBV12-3 or TRBV12-4 and TRBJ1-2; the D is unclear. V was clipped by 2 bases and J by 4 bases, with 5 bases between them. CDR3 size: 12 residues. Here the CDR3 DNA reads TGTGCCAGCAGTTTAACAGTCTATGGCTACACCTTC. As protein: CASSLTVYGYTF.

This clonotype turned up a few times. The CDR3 nucleotides read TGTGCCAGCAGCTTCCTGACCTCCCAAGAGACCCAGTACTTC. Its protein product is CASSFLTSQETQYF. The rearrangement joins TRBV7-2 to TRBJ2-5; D unresolved. Germline assignment: CDR1 SGHTA and CDR2 FQGNSA. The CDR3 has 14 residues. V gave up 3 bases and J gave up 1 base, with 9 bases separating them. Complete variable domain (other parts from reference TRBV7-2 and TRBJ2-5): GAGVSQSPSNKVTEKGKDVELRCDPISGHTALYWYRQSLGQGLEFLIYFQGNSAPDKSGLPSDRFSAERTGGSVSTLTIQRTQQEDSAVYLCASSFLTSQETQYFGPGTRLLVL.

This clonotype has more than one count but fewer than ten. This rearrangement joins TRBV24-1 to TRBJ2-5; D remains unclear. Per germline, CDR1 KGHDR and CDR2 SFDVKD. This CDR3 has 15 residues. V lost 4 bases, J lost 1 base, and 12 bases lay in between. CDR3 protein: CATSERRRSQETQYF. The CDR3 nucleotides read TGTGCCACCAGTGAACGGAGAAGATCCCAAGAGACCCAGTACTTC.

The chain combines TRBV7-3 with TRBJ2-3; D call uncertain. The CDR3 has 12 residues. V lost 5 bases and J 7 bases, leaving 10 bases between the germline ends. The germline CDR1 and CDR2 sequences are SGHTA and FQGTGA. CDR3 protein: CASSPAQNTQYF. As DNA, the CDR3 is TGTGCCAGCAGCCCAGCACAGAATACGCAGTATTTT. The full variable domain, in which reference TRBV7-3 and TRBJ2-3 provide the parts outside the CDR3, is GAGVSQTPSNKVTEKGKYVELRCDPISGHTALYWYRQSLGQGPEFLIYFQGTGAADDSGLPNDRFFAVRPEGSVSTLKIQRTERGDSAVYLCASSPAQNTQYFGPGTRLTVL.

This clonotype was counted a few times. V usage is TRBV20-1 and J usage is TRBJ1-6; no clear D gene. V lost 1 base and J 0 bases, leaving 13 bases between the germline ends. The V gene's germline CDR1 is DFQATT and CDR2 SNEGSKA (reference sequence). The length of the CDR3 is 17 residues. DNA of the CDR3: TGCAGTGCTAGAGCGGGTGAGACGAGCTCCTATAATTCACCCCTCCACTTT. Translation gives CSARAGETSSYNSPLHF.

V is TRBV2 and J is TRBJ1-2; the match to TRBD1 covers 7 bases. V was clipped by 8 bases and J by 4 bases; unmatched bases: 7. There are 13 residues in the CDR3. From germline, CDR1 is SNHLY and CDR2 FYNNEI. CDR3 DNA: TGTGCCAGCGGTCCGGGACAGTCCTATGGCTACACCTTC. Its protein is CASGPGQSYGYTF.

The chain uses TRBV15 and TRBJ1-3; D is unresolved. V shed 1 base and J shed 0 bases, with 10 bases lying between them. Germline CDR1 LNHNV, CDR2 YYDKDF (reference sequence). This CDR3 has 16 residues. In DNA form, the CDR3 reads TGTGCCACCAGCAGAGCGGTAGCGAGCTCTGGAAACACCATATATTTT. It codes for CATSRAVASSGNTIYF.

The rearrangement links TRBV20-1 to TRBJ1-3; no clear D. Trimming pared 0 bases from V and 5 bases from J, leaving 8 bases between. Germline CDR1 and CDR2: DFQATT and SNEGSKA (reference sequence). This CDR3 is built from 13 residues. CDR3 sequence (DNA): TGCAGTGCTAGAGACCGCGACAGAAACACCATATATTTT. This sequence encodes CSARDRDRNTIYF.

The chain recombines TRBV3-1 with TRBJ1-2; 8 positions match TRBD1. CDR3 length: 14 amino acids. Per germline, CDR1 LGHDT and CDR2 YNNKEL (reference sequence). V was pared by 3 bases and J by 6 bases, with 6 bases of the junction left unmatched. The CDR3 protein is CASSHPAGGDGYTF. The CDR3 coding sequence is TGTGCCAGCAGCCACCCGGCAGGGGGCGATGGCTACACCTTC.

This clonotype was observed a handful of times. The chain employs TRBV20-1 and TRBJ2-5, with 12 bases lining up with TRBD2. The DNA end lines up better with TRBJ2-1; the J call may be wrong. CDR1 DFQATT and CDR2 SNEGSKA come from the germline V gene (reference sequence). This CDR3 comprises 18 residues. CDR3 DNA: TGCAGTGCCATCTCACCAACCTACCCGGGACTAGCGGGCGCTGAGCAGTTCTTC. Translating gives CSAISPTYPGLAGAEQFF.

The chain carries TRBV21-1 and TRBJ1-1; whether TRBD1, the table's D call, matches the DNA was not checked. TRBV21-1 is a pseudogene. The CDR3 extends over 14 amino acids. Here the CDR3 reads CASSILTGYTEAFF. The CDR3 DNA reads TGTGCCAGCAGCATCCTTACAGGGTACACTGAAGCTTTCTTT.

This clonotype was seen a few times. The rearrangement links TRBV20-1 to TRBJ2-5; 8 bases are shared with TRBD2. Germline V gene sequence: CDR1 DFQATT, CDR2 SNEGSKA (reference sequence). V lost 0 bases to trimming and J lost 1 base; unmatched junction nucleotides: 16. The CDR3 is 19 residues long. CDR3 nucleotide sequence: TGCAGTGCTAGAGATGAAGGGCCTAGCGGGTCCGTCCCCCAAGAGACCCAGTACTTC. Protein: CSARDEGPSGSVPQETQYF.

This rearrangement joins TRBV6-6 to TRBJ2-2; perhaps TRBD2 as D (5 bases). CDR1 is MNHNY, CDR2 SVGAGI, per germline (reference sequence). V gave up 2 bases and J gave up 2 bases, with 9 bases separating them. The CDR3 extends over 15 amino acids. CDR3 loop: CASSYLRGNTGELFF. The DNA of the CDR3 is TGTGCCAGCAGTTACCTTCGGGGAAACACCGGGGAGCTGTTTTTT.